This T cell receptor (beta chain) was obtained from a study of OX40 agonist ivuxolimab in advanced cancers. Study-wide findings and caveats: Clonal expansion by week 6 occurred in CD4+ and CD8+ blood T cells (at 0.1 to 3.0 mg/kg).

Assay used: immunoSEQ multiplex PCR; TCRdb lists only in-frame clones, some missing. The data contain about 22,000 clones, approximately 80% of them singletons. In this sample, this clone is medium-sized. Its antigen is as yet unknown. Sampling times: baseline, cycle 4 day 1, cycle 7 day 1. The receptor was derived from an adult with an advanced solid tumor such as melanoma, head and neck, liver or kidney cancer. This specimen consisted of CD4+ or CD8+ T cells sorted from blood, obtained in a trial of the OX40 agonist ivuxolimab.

The CDR3 DNA reads as TGCGCCAGCAGCTTTGAAGGCGATCAGCCCCAGCATTTT. Protein: CASSFEGDQPQHF. The chain joins TRBV5-1 to TRBJ1-5, with D unresolved. This CDR3 has 13 amino acids. CDR1 and CDR2 from the germline V gene are SGHRS and YFSETQ. V lost 2 bases and J lost 5, with 8 bases in between.